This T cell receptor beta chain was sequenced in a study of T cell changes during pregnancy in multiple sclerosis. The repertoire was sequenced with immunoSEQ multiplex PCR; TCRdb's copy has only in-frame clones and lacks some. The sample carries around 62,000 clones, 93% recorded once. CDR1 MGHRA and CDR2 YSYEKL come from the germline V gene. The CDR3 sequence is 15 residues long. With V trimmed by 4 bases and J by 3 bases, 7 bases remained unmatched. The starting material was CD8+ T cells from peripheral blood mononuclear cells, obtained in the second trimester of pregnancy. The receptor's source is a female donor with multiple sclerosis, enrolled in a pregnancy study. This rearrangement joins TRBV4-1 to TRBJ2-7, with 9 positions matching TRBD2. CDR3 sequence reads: CASSLGVAGVYEQYF. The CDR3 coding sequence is TGCGCCAGCAGCCTGGGGGTAGCGGGAGTCTACGAGCAGTACTTC.